Described below is a single T cell receptor (beta chain) sequence and its context. Its antigen is undetermined. These data come from a study of identical twins. TCRdb reanalysed the 5' RACE reads using MiXCR and keeps one entry per CDR3 protein. The sample comprises 1.5 million to 2 million distinct CDR3 sequences, around 33% of which are singletons, and 0.27% rests with the top ten. The V gene's germline CDR1 is SEHNR and CDR2 FQNEAQ (reference sequence). After removal of 3 bases from V and 4 bases from J, the junction contained 6 bases not matched to a gene. This CDR3 has 14 residues. Findings and limits, study-wide: While abundant cord blood beta clonotypes carried fewer insertions, memory repertoires showed no such pattern.

Source material: cord blood. The chain uses TRBV7-9 and TRBJ2-7; TRBD1 matches at 7 bases. The sequence was collected from a newborn girl in good health. CDR3 sequence (DNA): TGTGCCAGCAGCTTTCCGGGACAGAATTACGAGCAGTACTTC. Translated: CASSFPGQNYEQYF.